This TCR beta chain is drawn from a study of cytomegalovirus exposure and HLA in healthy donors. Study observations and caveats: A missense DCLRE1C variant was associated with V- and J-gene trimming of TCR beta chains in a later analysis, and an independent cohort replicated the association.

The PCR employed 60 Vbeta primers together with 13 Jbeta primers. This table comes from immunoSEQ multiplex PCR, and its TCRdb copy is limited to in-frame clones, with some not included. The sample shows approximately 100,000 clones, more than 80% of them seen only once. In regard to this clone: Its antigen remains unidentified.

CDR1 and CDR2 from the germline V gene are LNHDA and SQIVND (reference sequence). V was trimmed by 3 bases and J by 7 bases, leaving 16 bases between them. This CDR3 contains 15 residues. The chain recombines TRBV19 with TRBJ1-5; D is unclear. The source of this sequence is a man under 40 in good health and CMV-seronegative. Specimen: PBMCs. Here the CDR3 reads CASSINSADGQPQHF. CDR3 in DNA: TGTGCCAGTAGTATCAATTCGGCAGACGGGCAGCCCCAGCATTTT.